Following are 4 T cell receptor beta chains from one sample sequenced in a study of blood T cell repertoires in COVID-19. Produced via immunoSEQ multiplex PCR; TCRdb's table is partial and in-frame only. The repertoire holds approximately 160,000 clones, with roughly 90% as singletons. Sample: peripheral blood. These receptors all come from a woman aged 70-85 years with acute or convalescent COVID-19.

The rearrangement links TRBV5-1 to TRBJ1-3, with 7 bases lining up with TRBD1. V shed 0 bases, J shed 2 bases, and the junction held 2 bases outside the gene matches. This CDR3 is 15 amino acids long. The germline gives CDR1 SGHRS, CDR2 YFSETQ. The chain's CDR3 is CASSLVGGTGNTIYF. The CDR3 nucleotides are TGCGCCAGCAGCTTGGTAGGGGGCACTGGAAACACCATATATTTT.

The table lists this clone with a count of one. The chain joins TRBV6-1 to TRBJ2-5; D ambiguous. Trimming shortened V by 3 bases and J by 9 bases, and 20 bases separated the two germline ends. Germline values: CDR1 MNHNS, CDR2 SASEGT. The CDR3 runs to 15 residues. This CDR3 reads CASSERQWIDLAQYF. CDR3 coding DNA: TGTGCCAGCAGTGAGAGGCAGTGGATCGACCTAGCCCAGTACTTC.

This sequence joins TRBV30 and TRBJ1-1; possible D gene TRBD1, 6 bases. The germline CDR1 and CDR2 sequences are GTSNPN and SVGIG (reference sequence). This CDR3 contains 16 residues. The V end was cut by 3 bases, the J end by 0 bases, with 17 bases between. DNA of the CDR3: TGTGCCTGGAGCAGGGACACACTTACCTTGAACACTGAAGCTTTCTTT. This translates into CAWSRDTLTLNTEAFF.

The genes are TRBV7-2 and TRBJ1-2; D remains ambiguous. V dropped 4 bases and J dropped 4 bases, with 16 bases sitting between them. Per the germline V gene, CDR1 is SGHTA and CDR2 is FQGNSA. CDR3 size: 15 residues. The CDR3 sequence is CASSSHVSGAYGYTF. CDR3 nucleotides: TGTGCCAGCAGCTCCCACGTGTCAGGCGCCTATGGCTACACCTTC.